The sequence of this T cell receptor (delta chain) was determined in a study of gamma-delta T cells after stem cell transplantation. J lost 0 bases, V lost 1 base, and 14 bases had no gene match. This CDR3 spans 19 amino acids. The V gene's germline CDR1 is TSWWSYY and CDR2 QGS. TCRdb called clones anew from the RT-PCR reads with CATT. This table has thousands of delta-chain clones, approximately 20% appearing once. The sequencing input was gamma-delta T cells. The TCR was taken from a human donor. It is not recorded whose cells these are; they may come from a transplant donor. This chain links TRDV1 with TRDJ1; 7 nucleotides align to TRDD3. The CDR3 region is CALGEPLRPFWGHTDKLIF. Written as DNA, the CDR3 is TGTGCTCTTGGGGAACCCCTACGCCCATTCTGGGGGCACACCGATAAACTCATCTTT.